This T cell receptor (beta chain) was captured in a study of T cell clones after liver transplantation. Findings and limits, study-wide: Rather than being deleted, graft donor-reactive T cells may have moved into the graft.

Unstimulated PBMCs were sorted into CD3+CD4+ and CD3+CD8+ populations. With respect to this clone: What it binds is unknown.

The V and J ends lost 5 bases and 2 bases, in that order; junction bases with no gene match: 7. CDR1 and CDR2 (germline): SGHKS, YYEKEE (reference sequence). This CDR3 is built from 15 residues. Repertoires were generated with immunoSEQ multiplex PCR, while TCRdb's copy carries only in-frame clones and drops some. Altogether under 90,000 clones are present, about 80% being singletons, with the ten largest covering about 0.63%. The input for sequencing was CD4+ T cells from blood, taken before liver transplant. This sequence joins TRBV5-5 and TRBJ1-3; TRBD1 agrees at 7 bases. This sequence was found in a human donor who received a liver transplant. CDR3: CASRTLQGPGNTIYF. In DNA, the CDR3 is TGTGCCAGCAGAACTCTACAGGGGCCTGGAAACACCATATATTTT.